This T cell receptor beta chain stems from a study of blood T cell repertoires in COVID-19. Across the study: Some COVID-19 samples were acute and others convalescent; all came from the United States, Italy and Spain.

This CDR3 contains 17 residues. The germline CDR1 and CDR2 sequences are SGHNT and YYREEE (reference sequence). The ends lost 2 bases at V and 0 bases at J; junction bases unmatched: 5. Per the study methods: Amplified reference gene primers provided the basis for estimating nucleated cell counts. Assay: immunoSEQ multiplex PCR; the TCRdb copy retains only in-frame clones and omits some. V and J calls and clone size follow that table, whereas D and trimming were derived from the DNA. This sample has approximately 120,000 clones, with around four fifths found just once. The material sequenced was peripheral blood. The receptor's source is a man older than 75 with acute or convalescent COVID-19. V gene TRBV5-4 combines with J gene TRBJ2-2, with 9 bases identical to TRBD2. The CDR3 DNA is TGTGCCAGCAGCTTTGAAGCGGGGGGACCGAACACCGGGGAGCTGTTTTTT. Amino acids: CASSFEAGGPNTGELFF. The full variable domain, in which reference TRBV5-4 and TRBJ2-2 provide the parts outside the CDR3, is ETGVTQSPTHLIKTRGQQVTLRCSSQSGHNTVSWYQQALGQGPQFIFQYYREEENGRGNFPPRFSGLQFPNYSSELNVNALELDDSALYLCASSFEAGGPNTGELFFGEGSRLTVL.